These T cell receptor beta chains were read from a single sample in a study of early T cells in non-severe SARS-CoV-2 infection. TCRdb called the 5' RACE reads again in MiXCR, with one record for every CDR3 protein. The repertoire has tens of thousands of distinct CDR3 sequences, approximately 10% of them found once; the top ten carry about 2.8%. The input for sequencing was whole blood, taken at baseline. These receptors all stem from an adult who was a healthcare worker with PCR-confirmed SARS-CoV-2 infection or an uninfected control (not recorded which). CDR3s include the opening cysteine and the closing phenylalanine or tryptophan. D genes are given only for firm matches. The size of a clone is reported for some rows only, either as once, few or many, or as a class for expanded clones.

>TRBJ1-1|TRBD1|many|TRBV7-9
TGTGCCAGCAGCTCCAACTCCGGGACAGGGCGGACTGAAGCTTTCTTT
CASSSNSGTGRTEAFF
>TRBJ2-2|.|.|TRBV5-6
TGTGCCAGCAGCTTGGGTCCCCAGTTAAGCACCGGGGAGCTGTTTTTT
CASSLGPQLSTGELFF
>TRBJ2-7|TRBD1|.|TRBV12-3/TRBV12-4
TGTGCCAGCAGCCTGGACAGGGGGCATGGATACGAGCAGTACTTC
CASSLDRGHGYEQYF
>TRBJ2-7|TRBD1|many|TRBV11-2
TGTGCCAGCAGAGGTCTGACAGGGCTCTATTCCGAGCAGTACTTC
CASRGLTGLYSEQYF
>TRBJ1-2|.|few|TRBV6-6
TGTGCCAGCAGCGCGGGACCGACCTATGGCTACACCTTC
CASSAGPTYGYTF
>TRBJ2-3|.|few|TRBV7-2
TGTGCCAGCAGCTTAAGGGGGGACAGAAGCACAGATACGCAGTATTTT
CASSLRGDRSTDTQYF
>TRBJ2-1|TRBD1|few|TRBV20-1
TGCAGTGCCCGACAGGGGAACAATGAGCAGTTCTTC
CSARQGNNEQFF
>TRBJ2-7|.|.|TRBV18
TGTGCCAGCTCACCTGACACCAACTACGAGCAGTACTTC
CASSPDTNYEQYF
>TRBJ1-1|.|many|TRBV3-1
TGTGCCAGCAGCCGACTGGGGAACACTGAAGCTTTCTTT
CASSRLGNTEAFF
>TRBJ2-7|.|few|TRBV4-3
TGCGCCAGCAGCCAAGTCGCAGGGGACTACGAGCAGTACTTC
CASSQVAGDYEQYF
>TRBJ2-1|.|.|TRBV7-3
TGTGCCAGCAGCTACGGGCCCACTAGGAATGAGCAGTTCTTC
CASSYGPTRNEQFF
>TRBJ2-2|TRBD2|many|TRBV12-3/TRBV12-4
TGTGCCAGCAGAGCAAGCCTAGCGGGGGTGGTCGGGGAGCTGTTTTTT
CASRASLAGVVGELFF
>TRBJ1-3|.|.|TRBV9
TGTGCCAGCAGCTCCGGCAGGGGTTCCGGAAACACCATATATTTT
CASSSGRGSGNTIYF
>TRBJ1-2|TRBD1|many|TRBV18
TGTGCCAGCTCACTCCCGACAGGGGGCTCAGCTAACTATGGCTACACCTTC
CASSLPTGGSANYGYTF
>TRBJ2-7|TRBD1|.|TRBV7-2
TGTGCCAGCAGCTTAGAGACAGGGGGTTACGAGCAGTACTTC
CASSLETGGYEQYF
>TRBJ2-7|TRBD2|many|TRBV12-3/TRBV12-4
TGTGCCAGCAGGGTAGCGGGGGGACTCTCCTACGAGCAGTACTTC
CASRVAGGLSYEQYF
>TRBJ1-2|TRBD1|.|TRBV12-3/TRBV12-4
TGTGCCAGCAGCTCCCAGGGACAGTTCTTTTATGGCTACACCTTC
CASSSQGQFFYGYTF
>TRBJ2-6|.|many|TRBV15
TGTGCCACCACGACCATCTCTGGGGCCAACGTCCTGACTTTC
CATTTISGANVLTF
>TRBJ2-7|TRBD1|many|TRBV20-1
TGCAGTGCCCCGACAGGGCCCTACGAGCAGTACTTC
CSAPTGPYEQYF
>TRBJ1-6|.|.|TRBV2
TGTGCCAGCAGTGACCTACGACAGACCTTTGTCTATAATTCACTCCTCCACTTT
CASSDLRQTFVYNSLLHF
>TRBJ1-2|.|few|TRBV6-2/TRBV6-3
TGTGCCAGCACCGGAGGGCCTCGCTACACCTTC
CASTGGPRYTF
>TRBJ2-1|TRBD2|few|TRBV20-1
TGCAGTGCAGAACCGGGACTAGCTACCTACAATGAGCAGTTCTTC
CSAEPGLATYNEQFF
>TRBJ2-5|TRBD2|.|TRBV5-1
TGCGCCAGCAGCGTAACTAGCGTGCAAGAGACCCAGTACTTC
CASSVTSVQETQYF
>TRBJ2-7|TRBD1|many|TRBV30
TGTGCCTGGAGTGACGACAGGGTCTACGAGCAGTACTTC
CAWSDDRVYEQYF
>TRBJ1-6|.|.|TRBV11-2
TGTGCCAGCAGCTTAGTTACCTATAATTCACCCCTCCACTTT
CASSLVTYNSPLHF
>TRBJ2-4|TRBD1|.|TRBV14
TGTGCCAGCAGCCCGGGACAGGGGGCCGCCAAAAACATTCAGTACTTC
CASSPGQGAAKNIQYF
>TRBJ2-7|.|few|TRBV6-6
TGTGCCAGCAGTAAACACGATGCCTACGAGCAGTACTTC
CASSKHDAYEQYF
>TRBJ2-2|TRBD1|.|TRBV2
TGTGCCAGCAGGTCCGGGGGACAGGGGGCCGGGGAGCTGTTTTTT
CASRSGGQGAGELFF
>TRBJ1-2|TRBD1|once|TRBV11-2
TGTGCCAGCGGGGACAGGGCGGACTATGGCTACACCTTC
CASGDRADYGYTF
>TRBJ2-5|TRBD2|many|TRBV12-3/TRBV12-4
TGTGCCAGCAGTCACCATAGCGGGGGGGCCGGAGGTACCCAGTACTTC
CASSHHSGGAGGTQYF
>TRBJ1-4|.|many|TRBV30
TGTGCCTGGAGTGCCGGACATGGTGAAAAACTGTTTTTT
CAWSAGHGEKLFF